Here is one TCR beta chain with its context. This clonotype has ten or more counts. Its antigen remains undetermined. Base qualities are not provided; no much larger clone lies one nucleotide away. Trimming costs V 5 bases and J 7 bases, and their ends lie 21 bases apart. The CDR3 measures 16 amino acids from cysteine to phenylalanine. Left in the record is the CDR3 DNA by itself, 48 bases read in frame from the first base. CDR1 is given as PRHDT and CDR2 as FYEKMQ, both from the germline V gene (reference sequence). TCR beta CDR3 regions were amplified from RNA transcripts. A first-round RT-PCR of the TCR CDR3 used the HTBI primer set with the Qiagen OneStep RT-PCR kit. The libraries were constructed in a second round of multiplex PCR and then size-selected and purified. The libraries were sequenced on an Illumina HiSeq2000 using paired-end 100 bp reads. As for how the authors treated the data: Raw data were processed with SOAPnuke, discarding reads with adapters, uncalled bases, mean Phred below 15, or no exact constant-primer or identifier match. High-quality paired reads were merged using COPE v1.2.5, and each unique nucleotide sequence was defined as a clonotype. MiTCR v1.1 was used to align the clonotypes against IMGT TRBV, TRBD and TRBJ reference segments. Only V-J combinations with frequency above 0.0001, covering about 99% of repertoires, were analysed. The TCS score was defined as F50 (clonal expansion) divided by E x V (chaos), with BLOSUM62-based TCRdist calculated between CDR3 peptides within each V-J. Welch's t-statistics and random forest reduced around 520 V-J features to 10 to 15, which were used in a naive Bayes classifier (R e1071). TCRdb passed the public sequencing reads through fastp at Q25 and MiXCR, retaining productive beta sequences. CDR3 protein sequences are deduplicated, and each keeps its most common genes and DNA. The V and J calls were not made by the authors but by TCRdb's processing. The sample profile shows hundreds of thousands of distinct CDR3 sequences; 11% to 15% of them were found once. In total, the top ten clones hold roughly 14% of the sample.

This specimen belongs to a study of T cells in Graves' hyperthyroidism and ophthalmopathy (dated by TCRdb to 2018 to 2020). Turning to the overall study: Peripheral blood was sampled at the time of initial diagnosis, prior to any treatment. The study also compared thyroid tissue and blood T-cell repertoires from 6 or 7 Graves' hyperthyroidism patients. Prospective prediction of ophthalmopathy was tested in an independent validation cohort of 18 to 20 hyperthyroidism patients and some 17 patients who later progressed to ophthalmopathy. The 100 or so discovery patients were randomly divided into training and test sets at a 7:3 ratio. To identify distinguishing TCR V-J signatures, a discovery cohort of about 95 patients was used, comprising some 45 with Graves' ophthalmopathy and under 60 with stable Graves' hyperthyroidism. After sampling, hyperthyroidism patients received methimazole starting at 30 mg daily, and ophthalmopathy patients received high-dose intravenous methylprednisolone. TCR Vbeta CDR3 sequencing of approximately 140 peripheral blood samples (about 45 ophthalmopathy, about 75 hyperthyroidism and approximately 17 progressor patients) is reported in the paper.

Stable Graves' hyperthyroidism was defined as no progression to ophthalmopathy during 18 months of follow-up. The hyperthyroidism patients were between 18 and 65 years old and newly diagnosed, with a disease duration of less than 2 months. Patients with uncontrolled infections, other autoimmune diseases, pregnancy or lactation were excluded. Diagnoses relied on clinical symptoms, serum thyroxine and TRAb, thyroid ultrasound and orbital computed tomography. Ficoll-Paque density gradient centrifugation was used to isolate PBMCs from 10 ml of fresh peripheral blood. Total RNA was extracted with Trizol reagent, and quality was checked on an Agilent 2100 Bioanalyzer. Summary of the overall study and its limitations: No statistical method was used to set the sample size in advance, and investigators knew the group allocation. In validation, the model predicted progression to ophthalmopathy with 65% to 71% sensitivity and about 72% specificity, a median of approximately 6.7 months before onset. Most expanded thyroid clonotypes (frequency above 0.001) were also found in blood, which suggests that blood repertoires may mirror thyroid immune responses. A model built on a 13 V-J signature distinguished ophthalmopathy from stable hyperthyroidism, reaching around 88% sensitivity and 81.08% specificity in cross-validation and 80%/75% in testing.

Material for sequencing was blood. The sequence joins TRBV13 to TRBJ2-1, and perhaps TRBD1 as D gene, on 6 matching bases. This clonotype was obtained from a woman aged 40 to 55 with Graves' hyperthyroidism. In nucleotides, the sequence is TGTGCCAGCAGCCGCAGACAGGAAAGGTGGAGGAATGAGCAGTTCTTC. It specifies CASSRRQERWRNEQFF.